Sequencing of this TCR beta chain was carried out in a study of regulatory T cells in long-lasting Graves disease. Study findings and constraints: TRBV28, TRBJ1-2 and TRBJ2-5 were segments that persistent disease favored.

Per germline, CDR1 SGHTA and CDR2 FQGNSA. Trimming removed 1 base from V and 1 base from J; junction bases left unmatched: 3. The CDR3 runs to 16 residues. Stated time point: newly diagnosed GD, antithyroid drugs for less than 3 months. From RNA extracted from PBMCs, the TCR library was made. It was American Thyroid Association guidelines that determined Graves' disease diagnosis. Patients came from an endocrinology department in Xi'an, China. Arm-PCR of CDR3 regions with iRepertoire HTBI primers generated TCR beta libraries. TCRdb itself ran the multiplex PCR reads through MiXCR, one entry per CDR3 protein. The sample shows about 430,000 distinct CDR3 sequences, 15% of them seen only once. This clonotype has a count of ten or more. Its antigen is undetermined. This sample was also put to use in a study of T cells in Graves' hyperthyroidism and ophthalmopathy. In that study: From stable hyperthyroidism, ophthalmopathy was separated by a 13 V-J model.

This clonotype originated in a woman between 40 and 50 years old with Graves disease. The source was peripheral blood mononuclear cells (PBMCs), collected at new diagnosis, from a patient treated with antithyroid drugs. The chain has TRBV7-2 and TRBJ2-1; TRBD2 matches 8 bases. This CDR3 reads CASSLEAGASYNEQFF. CDR3 sequence (DNA): TGTGCCAGCAGCTTAGAAGCGGGAGCATCCTACAATGAGCAGTTCTTC.